The T cell receptor (beta chain) described here comes from a study of tumor-infiltrating lymphocytes in oesophageal squamous cell carcinoma. TCRdb re-derived calls from the PCR reads in MiXCR, one entry per CDR3 protein. The data contain about 24,000 distinct CDR3 sequences, under 50% of them seen just once; the ten biggest clones take up 20% to 25%. Germline V gives CDR1 MNHEY, CDR2 SMNVEV (reference sequence). The CDR3 consists of 16 residues. This clonotype was found once. The chain couples TRBV27 to TRBJ2-7; 10 bases are a match to TRBD2. The J call may not be correct, given that the DNA end is closer to TRBJ2-5. This sequence originates from a male donor with esophageal squamous cell carcinoma. The sample comprised esophageal tumor tissue. The CDR3 here is CASSNSGRRGQETQYF. Written as DNA, the CDR3 is TGTGCCAGCAGTAATAGCGGGAGGAGGGGTCAAGAGACCCAGTACTTC.